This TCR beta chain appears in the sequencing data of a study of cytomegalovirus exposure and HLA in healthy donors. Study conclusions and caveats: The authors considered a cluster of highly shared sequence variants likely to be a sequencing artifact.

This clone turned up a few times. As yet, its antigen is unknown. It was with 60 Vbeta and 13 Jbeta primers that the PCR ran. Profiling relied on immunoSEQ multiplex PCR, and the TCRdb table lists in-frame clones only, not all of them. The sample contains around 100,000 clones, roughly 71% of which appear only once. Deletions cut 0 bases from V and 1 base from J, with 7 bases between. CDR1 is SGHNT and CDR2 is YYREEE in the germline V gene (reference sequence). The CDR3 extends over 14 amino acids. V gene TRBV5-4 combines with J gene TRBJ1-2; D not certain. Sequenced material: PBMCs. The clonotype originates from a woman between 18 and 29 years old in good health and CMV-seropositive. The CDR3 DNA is TGTGCCAGCAGCTTGGGGCAGGATAACTATGGCTACACCTTC. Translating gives CASSLGQDNYGYTF.